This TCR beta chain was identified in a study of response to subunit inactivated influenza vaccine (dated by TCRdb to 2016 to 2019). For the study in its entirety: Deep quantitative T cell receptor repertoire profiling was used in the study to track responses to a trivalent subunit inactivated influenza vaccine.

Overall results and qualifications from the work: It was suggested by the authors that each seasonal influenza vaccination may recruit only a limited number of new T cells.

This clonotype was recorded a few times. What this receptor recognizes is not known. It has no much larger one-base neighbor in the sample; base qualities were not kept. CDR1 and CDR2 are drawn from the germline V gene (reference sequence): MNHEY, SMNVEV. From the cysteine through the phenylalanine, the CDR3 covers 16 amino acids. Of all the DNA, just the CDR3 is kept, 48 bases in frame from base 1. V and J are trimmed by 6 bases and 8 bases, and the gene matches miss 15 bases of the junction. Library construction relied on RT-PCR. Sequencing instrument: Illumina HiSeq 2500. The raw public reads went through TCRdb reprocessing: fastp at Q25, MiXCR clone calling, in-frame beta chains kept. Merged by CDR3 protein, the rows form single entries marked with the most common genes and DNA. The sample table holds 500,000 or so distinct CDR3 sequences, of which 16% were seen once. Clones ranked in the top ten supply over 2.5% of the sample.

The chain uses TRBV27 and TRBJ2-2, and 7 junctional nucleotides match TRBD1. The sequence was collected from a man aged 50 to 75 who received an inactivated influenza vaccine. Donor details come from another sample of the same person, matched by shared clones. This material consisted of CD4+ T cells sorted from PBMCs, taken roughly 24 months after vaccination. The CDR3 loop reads CASRIRWDSENGELFF. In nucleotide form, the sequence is TGTGCCAGCAGAATACGGTGGGACAGTGAAAATGGGGAGCTGTTTTTT.